The 3 T cell receptor beta chains given below trace back to one sample, sequenced in a study of blood T cell repertoires in COVID-19. Clones were read by immunoSEQ multiplex PCR, and TCRdb kept only the in-frame ones, dropping some. Of 250,000 to 350,000 clones in the sample, around nine tenths were seen once. Sequenced sample: peripheral blood. The receptors originated from a woman between 50 and 59 years old with active or convalescent COVID-19.

This clone was recorded only once. The chain is built from TRBV4-1 and TRBJ1-4; D call uncertain. Trimming left V 3 bases short and J 3 bases short, with 14 bases between. The CDR3 spans 16 residues. Germline CDR1 MGHRA, CDR2 YSYEKL. The CDR3 region has the DNA TGCGCCAGCAGCCACCTCCTCTACGGGGCTAATGAAAAACTGTTTTTT. Its protein product is CASSHLLYGANEKLFF.

The rearrangement uses TRBV5-1 and TRBJ2-1; 16 bases map to TRBD2. Germline CDR1 is SGHRS and CDR2 is YFSETQ. Germline trimming cut 3 bases from V and 1 base from J; bases unmatched to any gene: 4. The CDR3 runs to 18 residues. This CDR3 reads CASSSQGLAGGSYNEQFF. CDR3 in DNA: TGCGCCAGCAGCTCCCAGGGACTAGCGGGAGGGTCCTACAATGAGCAGTTCTTC.

This rearrangement joins TRBV4-2 to TRBJ1-1; 10 bases align to TRBD1. The germline gives CDR1 LGHNA, CDR2 YNFKEQ. V lost 1 base and J lost 0; bases outside the gene matches: 5. The CDR3 totals 17 residues. The CDR3: CASSQVGTGEMNTEAFF. The CDR3 DNA follows: TGTGCCAGCAGCCAAGTCGGGACAGGGGAGATGAACACTGAAGCTTTCTTT.